This TCR beta chain was recorded in a study of T cell responses to AZD1222 COVID-19 vaccine. This clone turned up a few times. Method: immunoSEQ multiplex PCR; TCRdb's copy keeps in-frame clones and lacks some. The sample has roughly 120,000 clones; more than 65% are singletons. This TCR was sampled from an adult in good health. The specimen was peripheral blood, collected on day 0 of AZD1222 vaccination.

This CDR3 is CASRPGQGGEQYF. For the CDR3, the DNA is TGTGCCAGCAGGCCGGGACAGGGGGGGGAGCAGTACTTC. The rearrangement uses TRBV28 and TRBJ2-7, with TRBD1 matching 11 bases. The trim removed 6 bases at V and 7 bases at J, leaving 5 bases unmatched. Germline CDR1 MDHEN, CDR2 SYDVKM. The CDR3 length is 13 residues.